The present T cell receptor (beta chain) was sequenced within a study of blood T cells in healthy people across ages. Note on this clonotype: The antigen is undetermined.

Study outcomes and limitations: CMV status of donors was not determined, possibly confounding expanded clonotype changes. Both naive CD4+ cell counts and diversity were greater in long-lived donors than in aged donors.

It was with a sample-barcoded 5' primer and a J-beta primer mix that a second PCR of about 6 to 12 cycles was run. A tag from a template-switch adaptor with 12 random nucleotides marked each cDNA molecule. TCRdb ran MiXCR on the 5' RACE reads and lists one entry per CDR3 protein. The sample consists of approximately 690,000 distinct CDR3 sequences, 40% to 50% of them appearing once. The TCR comes from a man at least 80 years old in good health. The sequencing sample was made of blood.

The CDR3 coding sequence is TGCAGCGCTAGCGGGGGATCCTACAATGAGCAGTTCTTC. Its translation is CSASGGSYNEQFF. This sequence joins TRBV29-1 and TRBJ2-1; 10 bases match TRBD2. CDR1 is SQVTM and CDR2 is ANQGSEA in the germline V gene. CDR3 length equals 13 residues. Trimming removed 7 bases from V and 1 base from J; junction bases left unmatched: 1.